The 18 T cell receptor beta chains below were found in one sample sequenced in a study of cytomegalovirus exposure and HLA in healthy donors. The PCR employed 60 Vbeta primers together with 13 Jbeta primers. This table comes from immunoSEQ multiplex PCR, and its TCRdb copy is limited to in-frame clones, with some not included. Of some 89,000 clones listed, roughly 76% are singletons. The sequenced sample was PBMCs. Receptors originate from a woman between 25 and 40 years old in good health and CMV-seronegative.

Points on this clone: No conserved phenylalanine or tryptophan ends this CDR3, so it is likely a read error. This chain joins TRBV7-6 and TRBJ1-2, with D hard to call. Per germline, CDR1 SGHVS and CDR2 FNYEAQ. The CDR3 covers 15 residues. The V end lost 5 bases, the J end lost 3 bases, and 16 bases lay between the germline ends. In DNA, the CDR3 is TGTGCCAGCAGCCCCGTGGCAGTGGCGGACTATGGCTACACCCTC. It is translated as CASSPVAVADYGYTL.

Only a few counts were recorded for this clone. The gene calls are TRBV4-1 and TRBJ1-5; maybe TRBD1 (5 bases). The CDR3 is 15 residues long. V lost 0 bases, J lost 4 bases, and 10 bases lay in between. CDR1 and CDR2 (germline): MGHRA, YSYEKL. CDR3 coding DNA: TGCGCCAGCAGCCAAGATGGGGCAGAGAATCAGCCCCAGCATTTT. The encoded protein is CASSQDGAENQPQHF.

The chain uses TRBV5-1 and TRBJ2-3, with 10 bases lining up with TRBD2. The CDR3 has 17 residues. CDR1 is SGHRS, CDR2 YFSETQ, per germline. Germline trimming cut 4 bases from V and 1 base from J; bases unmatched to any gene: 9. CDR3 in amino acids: CASSPPLAGAGTDTQYF. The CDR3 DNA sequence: TGCGCCAGCAGCCCCCCGCTAGCGGGAGCGGGCACAGATACGCAGTATTTT.

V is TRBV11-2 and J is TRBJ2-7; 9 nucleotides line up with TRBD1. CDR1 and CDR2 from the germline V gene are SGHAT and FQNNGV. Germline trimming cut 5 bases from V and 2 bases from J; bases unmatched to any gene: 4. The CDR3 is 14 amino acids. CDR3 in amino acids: CASSRRQGAYEQYF. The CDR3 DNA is TGTGCCAGCAGCCGAAGACAGGGGGCCTACGAGCAGTACTTC. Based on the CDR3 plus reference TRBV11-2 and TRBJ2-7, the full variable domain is EAGVAQSPRYKIIEKRQSVAFWCNPISGHATLYWYQQILGQGPKLLIQFQNNGVVDDSQLPKDRFSAERLKGVDSTLKIQPAKLEDSAVYLCASSRRQGAYEQYFGPGTRLTVT.

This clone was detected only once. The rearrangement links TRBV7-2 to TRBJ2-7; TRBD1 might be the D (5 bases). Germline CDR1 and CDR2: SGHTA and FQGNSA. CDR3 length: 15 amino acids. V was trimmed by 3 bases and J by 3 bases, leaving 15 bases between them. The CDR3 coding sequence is TGTGCCAGCAGCTTGGTAACAGGTATCGACTACGAGCAGTACTTC. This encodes CASSLVTGIDYEQYF.

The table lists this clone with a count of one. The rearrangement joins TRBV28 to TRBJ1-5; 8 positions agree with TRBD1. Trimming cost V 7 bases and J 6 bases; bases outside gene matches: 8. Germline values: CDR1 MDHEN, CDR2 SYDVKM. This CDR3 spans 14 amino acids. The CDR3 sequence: CASTAGQGTQPQHF. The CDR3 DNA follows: TGTGCCAGCACCGCTGGACAGGGAACTCAGCCCCAGCATTTT.

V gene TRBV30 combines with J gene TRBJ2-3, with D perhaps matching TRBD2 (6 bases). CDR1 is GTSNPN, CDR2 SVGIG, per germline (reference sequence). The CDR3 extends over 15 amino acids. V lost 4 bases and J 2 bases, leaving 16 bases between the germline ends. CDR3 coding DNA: TGTGCCTGGAATCTCGGCCAGCGGGCCACAGATACGCAGTATTTT. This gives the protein CAWNLGQRATDTQYF. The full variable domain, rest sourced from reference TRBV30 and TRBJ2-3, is SQTIHQWPATLVQPVGSPLSLECTVEGTSNPNLYWYRQAAGRGLQLLFYSVGIGQISSEVPQNLSASRPQDRQFILSSKKLLLSDSGFYLCAWNLGQRATDTQYFGPGTRLTVL.

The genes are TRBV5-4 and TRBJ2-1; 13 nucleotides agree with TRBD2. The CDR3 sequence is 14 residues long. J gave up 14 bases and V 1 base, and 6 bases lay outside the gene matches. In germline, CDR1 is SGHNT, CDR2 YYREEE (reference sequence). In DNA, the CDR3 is TGTGCCAGCAGCTTGAAACTAGCGGGAGGGAAGGAGTTCTTC. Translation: CASSLKLAGGKEFF. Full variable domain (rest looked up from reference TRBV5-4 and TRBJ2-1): ETGVTQSPTHLIKTRGQQVTLRCSSQSGHNTVSWYQQALGQGPQFIFQYYREEENGRGNFPPRFSGLQFPNYSSELNVNALELDDSALYLCASSLKLAGGKEFFGPGTRLTVL.

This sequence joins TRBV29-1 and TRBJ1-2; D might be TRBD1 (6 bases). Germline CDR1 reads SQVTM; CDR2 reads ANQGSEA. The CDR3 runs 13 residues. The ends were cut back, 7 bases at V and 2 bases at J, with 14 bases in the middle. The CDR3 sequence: CSAGTLQNYGYTF. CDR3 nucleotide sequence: TGCAGCGCCGGGACACTACAAAACTATGGCTACACCTTC.

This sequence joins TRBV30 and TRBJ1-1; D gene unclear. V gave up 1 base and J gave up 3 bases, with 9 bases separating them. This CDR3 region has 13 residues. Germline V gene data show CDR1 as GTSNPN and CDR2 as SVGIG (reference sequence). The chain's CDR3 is CAWSEAAYTEAFF. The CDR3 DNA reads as TGTGCCTGGAGTGAGGCGGCCTACACTGAAGCTTTCTTT.

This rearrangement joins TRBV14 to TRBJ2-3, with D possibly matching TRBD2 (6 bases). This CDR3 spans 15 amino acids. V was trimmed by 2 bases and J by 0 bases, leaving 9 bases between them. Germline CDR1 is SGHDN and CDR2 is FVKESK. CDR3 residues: CASSQSGVSTDTQYF. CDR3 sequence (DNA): TGTGCCAGCAGCCAATCGGGGGTGAGCACAGATACGCAGTATTTT. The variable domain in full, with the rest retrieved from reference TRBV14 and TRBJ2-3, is EAGVTQFPSHSVIEKGQTVTLRCDPISGHDNLYWYRRVMGKEIKFLLHFVKESKQDESGMPNNRFLAERTGGTYSTLKVQPAELEDSGVYFCASSQSGVSTDTQYFGPGTRLTVL.

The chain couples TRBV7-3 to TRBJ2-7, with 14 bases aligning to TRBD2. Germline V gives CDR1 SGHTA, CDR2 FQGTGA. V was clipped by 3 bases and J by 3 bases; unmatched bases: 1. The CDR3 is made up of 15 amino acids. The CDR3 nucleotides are TGTGCCAGCAGCTTTGGGACTAGCGGGAGCTACGAGCAGTACTTC. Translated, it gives CASSFGTSGSYEQYF. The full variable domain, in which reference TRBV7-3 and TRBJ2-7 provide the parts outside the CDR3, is GAGVSQTPSNKVTEKGKYVELRCDPISGHTALYWYRQSLGQGPEFLIYFQGTGAADDSGLPNDRFFAVRPEGSVSTLKIQRTERGDSAVYLCASSFGTSGSYEQYFGPGTRLTVT.

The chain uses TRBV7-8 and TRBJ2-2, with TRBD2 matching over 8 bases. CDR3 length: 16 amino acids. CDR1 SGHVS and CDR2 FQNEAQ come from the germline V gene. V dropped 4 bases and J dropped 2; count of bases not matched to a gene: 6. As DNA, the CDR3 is TGTGCCAGCAGCTCCCGACTAGCGCCTAACACCGGGGAGCTGTTTTTT. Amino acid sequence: CASSSRLAPNTGELFF.

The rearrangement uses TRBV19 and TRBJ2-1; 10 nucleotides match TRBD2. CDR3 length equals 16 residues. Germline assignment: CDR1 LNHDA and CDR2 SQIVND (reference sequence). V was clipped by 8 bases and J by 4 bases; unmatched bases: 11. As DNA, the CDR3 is TGTGCCAGTTGCGCTAGCGGGAGAGTAATGTACAATGAGCAGTTCTTC. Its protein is CASCASGRVMYNEQFF.

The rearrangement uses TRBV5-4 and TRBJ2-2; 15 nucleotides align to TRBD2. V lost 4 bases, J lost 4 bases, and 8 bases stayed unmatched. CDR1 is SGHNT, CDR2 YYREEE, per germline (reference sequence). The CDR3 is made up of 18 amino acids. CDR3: CASSHGLAGGRSTGELFF. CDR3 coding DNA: TGTGCCAGCAGCCACGGACTAGCGGGAGGGCGGAGCACCGGGGAGCTGTTTTTT.

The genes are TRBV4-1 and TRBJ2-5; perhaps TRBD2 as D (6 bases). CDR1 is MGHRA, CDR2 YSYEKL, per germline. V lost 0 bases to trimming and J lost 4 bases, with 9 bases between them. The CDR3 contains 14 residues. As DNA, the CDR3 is TGCGCCAGCAGCCAAGATTTGACTAGAGAGACCCAGTACTTC. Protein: CASSQDLTRETQYF.

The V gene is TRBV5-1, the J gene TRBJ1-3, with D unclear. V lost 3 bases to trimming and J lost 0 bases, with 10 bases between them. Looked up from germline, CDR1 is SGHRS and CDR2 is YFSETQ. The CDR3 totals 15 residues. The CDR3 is CASSSVKSSGNTIYF. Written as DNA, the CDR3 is TGCGCCAGCAGCTCGGTAAAAAGCTCTGGAAACACCATATATTTT.

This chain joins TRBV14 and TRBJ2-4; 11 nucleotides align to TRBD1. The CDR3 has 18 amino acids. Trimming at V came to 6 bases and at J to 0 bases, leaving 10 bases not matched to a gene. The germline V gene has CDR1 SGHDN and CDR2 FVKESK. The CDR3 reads CASSPGQGAGLAKNIQYF. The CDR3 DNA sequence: TGTGCCAGCAGTCCCGGACAGGGGGCTGGGCTAGCCAAAAACATTCAGTACTTC. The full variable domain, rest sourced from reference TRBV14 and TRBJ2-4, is EAGVTQFPSHSVIEKGQTVTLRCDPISGHDNLYWYRRVMGKEIKFLLHFVKESKQDESGMPNNRFLAERTGGTYSTLKVQPAELEDSGVYFCASSPGQGAGLAKNIQYFGAGTRLSVL.